Shown below are 7 T cell receptor beta chains from a single sample sequenced in a study of vaccination and CD4 T cells after COVID-19. The treatment denotes: approximately 10-day PBMC culture with coronavirus spike peptide pools or control peptides (ViraFEST assay). Researchers used the Oncomine TCR Beta short-read assay to sequence DNA from cultured CD4+ T cells. TCRdb passed the PCR reads through MiXCR, listing each CDR3 protein once. The repertoire holds some 15,000 distinct CDR3 sequences, with roughly 53% as singletons. Antigen specificity for these receptors is unknown. The sequenced material came from CD4+ T cells from blood, cultured in vitro. The receptors were sampled from a human donor who had recovered from COVID-19.

The chain joins TRBV10-3 to TRBJ2-1; D gene unclear. Germline V gene data show CDR1 as ENHRY and CDR2 as SYGVKD. This CDR3 spans 11 amino acids. Between the trimmed V and J ends, which lost 0 bases and 10 bases, there was a span of 4 bases. CDR3 sequence (DNA): TGTGCCATCAGTGAGTCGAGGGAGCAGTTCTTC. This encodes CAISESREQFF.

The V and J genes are TRBV19 and TRBJ1-2; D gene uncertain. From germline, CDR1 is LNHDA and CDR2 SQIVND (reference sequence). V lost 1 base, J lost 8 bases, and 14 bases lay in between. The CDR3 covers 14 residues. CDR3 region: CASSIGALGRGYTF. CDR3 nucleotides: TGTGCCAGTAGTATAGGTGCACTTGGGCGAGGCTACACCTTC. The full variable domain, completed using reference TRBV19 and TRBJ1-2, is DGGITQSPKYLFRKEGQNVTLSCEQNLNHDAMYWYRQDPGQGLRLIYYSQIVNDFQKGDIAEGYSVSREKKESFPLTVTSAQKNPTAFYLCASSIGALGRGYTFGSGTRLTVV.

The J gene is TRBJ2-3, the V gene TRBV6-2 or TRBV6-3, with 12 positions matching TRBD2. This CDR3 has 18 residues. Trimming removed 2 bases from V and 4 bases from J; junction bases left unmatched: 10. The V gene's germline CDR1 is MNHEY and CDR2 SVGEGT. In DNA form, the CDR3 reads TGTGCCAGCAGTTACCCGCCCCTAGCGGGAGGGTTCTCAGATACGCAGTATTTT. This translates into CASSYPPLAGGFSDTQYF.

This chain connects TRBV6-5 to TRBJ1-2; D gene ambiguous. This CDR3 region has 11 residues. V lost 4 bases and J 8 bases, leaving 8 bases between the germline ends. CDR1 is MNHEY and CDR2 is SVGAGI in the germline V gene. DNA of the CDR3: TGTGCCAGCAGTTCTACAAGAGGCTACACCTTC. Translation: CASSSTRGYTF.

The V call is TRBV24-1, the J call TRBJ2-1, with 10 bases lining up with TRBD2. CDR1 and CDR2 from the germline V gene are KGHDR and SFDVKD. Losses at the gene ends were 10 bases for V and 8 bases for J; bases not matched to a gene: 7. This CDR3 spans 13 amino acids. CDR3 protein: CATSSGSQDEQFF. The DNA of the CDR3 is TGTGCCACGTCTAGCGGGAGTCAGGATGAGCAGTTCTTC.

V usage is TRBV20-1 and J usage is TRBJ2-1; weak D call: TRBD2 (6 bases). The V and J ends lost 0 bases and 5 bases respectively, with 26 bases between them. CDR1 is DFQATT and CDR2 is SNEGSKA in the germline V gene (reference sequence). This CDR3 comprises 19 residues. CDR3 sequence reads: CSARDLGRKREGRNNEQFF. In DNA form, the CDR3 reads TGCAGTGCTAGAGATTTGGGGAGGAAGCGAGAGGGCCGGAACAATGAGCAGTTCTTC.

This clonotype was observed once. This chain connects TRBV28 to TRBJ2-3, with D possibly TRBD1 on 6 matching bases. Trimming pared 5 bases from V and 6 bases from J, leaving 18 bases between. The CDR3 totals 15 residues. Germline CDR1 and CDR2: MDHEN and SYDVKM. The DNA of the CDR3 is TGTGCCAGCAGTCCGAACAGGGCCCAGGGGGATACGCAGTATTTT. Protein: CASSPNRAQGDTQYF. The full variable domain, in which reference TRBV28 and TRBJ2-3 provide the parts outside the CDR3, is DVKVTQSSRYLVKRTGEKVFLECVQDMDHENMFWYRQDPGLGLRLIYFSYDVKMKEKGDIPEGYSVSREKKERFSLILESASTNQTSMYLCASSPNRAQGDTQYFGPGTRLTVL.